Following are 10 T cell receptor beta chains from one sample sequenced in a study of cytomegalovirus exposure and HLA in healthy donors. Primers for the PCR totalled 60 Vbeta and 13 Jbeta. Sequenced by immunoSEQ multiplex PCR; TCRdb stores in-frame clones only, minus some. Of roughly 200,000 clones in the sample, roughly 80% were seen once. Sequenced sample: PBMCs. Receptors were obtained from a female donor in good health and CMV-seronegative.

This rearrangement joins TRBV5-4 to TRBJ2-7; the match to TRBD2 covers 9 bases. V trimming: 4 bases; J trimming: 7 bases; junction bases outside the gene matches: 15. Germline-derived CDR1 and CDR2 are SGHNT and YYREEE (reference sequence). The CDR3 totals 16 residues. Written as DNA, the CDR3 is TGTGCCAGCAGCCCGGCCCGGCGGGAGGGCCAGGAAGAGCAGTACTTC. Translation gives CASSPARREGQEEQYF.

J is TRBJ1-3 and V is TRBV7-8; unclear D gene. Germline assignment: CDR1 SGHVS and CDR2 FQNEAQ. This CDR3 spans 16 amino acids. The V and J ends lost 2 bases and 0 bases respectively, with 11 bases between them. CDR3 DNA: TGTGCCAGCAGCTTATACGGGCGGGGCTCTGGAAACACCATATATTTT. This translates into CASSLYGRGSGNTIYF.

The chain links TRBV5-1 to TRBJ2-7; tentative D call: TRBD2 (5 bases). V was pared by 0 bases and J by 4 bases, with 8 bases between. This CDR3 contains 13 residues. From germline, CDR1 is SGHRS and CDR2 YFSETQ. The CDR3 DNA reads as TGCGCCAGCAGCTTGGATGGAGGATACGAGCAGTACTTC. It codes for CASSLDGGYEQYF.

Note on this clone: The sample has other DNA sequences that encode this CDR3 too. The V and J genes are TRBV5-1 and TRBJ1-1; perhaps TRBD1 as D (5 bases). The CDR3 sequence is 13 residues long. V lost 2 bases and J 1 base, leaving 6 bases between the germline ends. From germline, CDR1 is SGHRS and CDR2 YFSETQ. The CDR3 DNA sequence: TGCGCCAGCAGCTTCGGGGGGAACACTGAAGCTTTCTTT. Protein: CASSFGGNTEAFF.

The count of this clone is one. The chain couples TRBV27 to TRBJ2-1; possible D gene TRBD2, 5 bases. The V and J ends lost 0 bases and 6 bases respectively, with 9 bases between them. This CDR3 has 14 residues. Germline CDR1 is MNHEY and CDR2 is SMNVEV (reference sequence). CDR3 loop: CASSLSRAGNEQFF. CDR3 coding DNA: TGTGCCAGCAGTTTATCAAGGGCGGGCAATGAGCAGTTCTTC.

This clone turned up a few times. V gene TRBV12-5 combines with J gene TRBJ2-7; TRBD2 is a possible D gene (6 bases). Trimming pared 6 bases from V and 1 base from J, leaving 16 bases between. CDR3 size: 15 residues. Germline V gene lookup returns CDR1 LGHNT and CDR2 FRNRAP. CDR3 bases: TGTGCTAGTGGCCACTGGGACTTCTCTTCCTACGAGCAGTACTTC. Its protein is CASGHWDFSSYEQYF.

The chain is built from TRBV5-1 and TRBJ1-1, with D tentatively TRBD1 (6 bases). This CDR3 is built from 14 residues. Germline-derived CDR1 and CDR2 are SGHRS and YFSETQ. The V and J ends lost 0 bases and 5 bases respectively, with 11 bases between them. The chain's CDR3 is CASSLEAGVTEAFF. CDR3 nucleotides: TGCGCCAGCAGCTTGGAAGCAGGGGTAACTGAAGCTTTCTTT.

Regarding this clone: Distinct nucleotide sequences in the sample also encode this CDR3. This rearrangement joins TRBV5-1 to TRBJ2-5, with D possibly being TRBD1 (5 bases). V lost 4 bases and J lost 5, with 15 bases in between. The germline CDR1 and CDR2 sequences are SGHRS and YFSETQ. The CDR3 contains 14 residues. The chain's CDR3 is CASSRTGVGETQYF. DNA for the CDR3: TGCGCCAGCAGCCGAACAGGCGTCGGGGAGACCCAGTACTTC.

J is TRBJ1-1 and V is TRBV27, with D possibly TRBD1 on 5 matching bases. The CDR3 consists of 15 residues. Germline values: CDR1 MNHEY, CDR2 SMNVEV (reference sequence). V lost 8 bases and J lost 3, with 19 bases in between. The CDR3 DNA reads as TGTGCCAGCGCGCCTCTCAGGGTCAAGGACACTGAAGCTTTCTTT. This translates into CASAPLRVKDTEAFF.

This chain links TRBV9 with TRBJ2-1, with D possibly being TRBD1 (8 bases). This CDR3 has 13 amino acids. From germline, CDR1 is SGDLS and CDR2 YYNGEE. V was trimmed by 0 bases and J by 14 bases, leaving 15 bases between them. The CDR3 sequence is CASSVDGGTGKFF. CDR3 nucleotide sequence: TGTGCCAGCAGCGTAGACGGGGGGACAGGAAAGTTCTTC.